The 14 T cell receptor beta chains presented below share a single source sample, sequenced in a study of blood T cells in healthy people across ages. The use of a sample-barcoded 5' primer and a J-beta primer mix characterized a second PCR of about 7 to 12 cycles. TCRdb passed the 5' RACE reads through MiXCR, listing each CDR3 protein once. The sample records 600,000 to 850,000 distinct CDR3 sequences, more than 40% being singletons. What was sequenced was blood. These receptors were collected from a woman between 55 and 75 years old in good health.

This clonotype was seen a few times. This chain links TRBV7-2 with TRBJ2-7; 8 nucleotides line up with TRBD2. The length of the CDR3 is 16 residues. Germline lookup yields CDR1 SGHTA and CDR2 FQGNSA. After removal of 5 bases from V and 7 bases from J, the junction contained 16 bases not matched to a gene. The CDR3 coding sequence is TGTGCCAGCAGCCCCGAGCCGGGACTAGGGGGTCATGAGCAGTACTTC. Translation: CASSPEPGLGGHEQYF.

In DNA form, the CDR3 reads TGTGCCACCAGCAGAGATGGAGCGCGGTCCTACAATGAGCAGTTCTTC. Translating it yields CATSRDGARSYNEQFF. The rearrangement uses TRBV15 and TRBJ2-1; D is uncertain. Looked up from germline, CDR1 is LNHNV and CDR2 is YYDKDF (reference sequence). V dropped 0 bases and J dropped 1 base, with 10 bases sitting between them. The CDR3 has 16 amino acids.

This clonotype was detected many times. A read error may be the cause here, since a much bigger clone is one base away. The V call is TRBV20-1, the J call TRBJ2-5; 7 bases line up with TRBD2. Trimming cost V 5 bases and J 11 bases; bases outside gene matches: 20. CDR3 length equals 15 residues. CDR1 is DFQATT and CDR2 is SNEGSKA in the germline V gene (reference sequence). The CDR3 loop reads CSASQRKGLVNEQYF. CDR3 sequence (DNA): TGCAGTGCTTCACAACGAAAAGGACTAGTTAATGAGCAGTACTTC.

CDR3 coding DNA: TGTGCCAGCAGCCCCAAATCCGGGACACCCTATGGCTACACCTTC. Protein sequence: CASSPKSGTPYGYTF. The chain combines TRBV7-3 with TRBJ1-2; a weak D match, TRBD1 (6 bases). Trimming removed 5 bases at V and 4 bases at J, with 17 bases between. Per germline, CDR1 SGHTA and CDR2 FQGTGA. The CDR3 has 15 amino acids. Full variable domain (outside the CDR3, taken from reference TRBV7-3 and TRBJ1-2): GAGVSQTPSNKVTEKGKYVELRCDPISGHTALYWYRQSLGQGPEFLIYFQGTGAADDSGLPNDRFFAVRPEGSVSTLKIQRTERGDSAVYLCASSPKSGTPYGYTFGSGTRLTVV.

V and J are TRBV27 and TRBJ2-1, with D unclear. The V end was cut by 7 bases, the J end by 0 bases, with 13 bases between. The CDR3 has 15 amino acids. Germline CDR1 reads MNHEY; CDR2 reads SMNVEV (reference sequence). The CDR3 bases are TGTGCCAGCAAGTCACAGTCAAGCTCCTACAATGAGCAGTTCTTC. As protein: CASKSQSSSYNEQFF.

This clonotype was detected only once. This sequence joins TRBV7-2 and TRBJ1-6; no clear D gene. This CDR3 is 13 amino acids long. Germline lookup yields CDR1 SGHTA and CDR2 FQGNSA. V was clipped by 5 bases and J by 6 bases, with 8 bases between them. CDR3 amino acids: CASSADFNSPLHF. DNA of the CDR3: TGTGCCAGCAGCGCAGACTTTAATTCACCCCTCCACTTT.

The chain combines TRBV20-1 with TRBJ2-1; D may be TRBD2 (6 bases). This CDR3 has 17 residues. Per the germline V gene, CDR1 is DFQATT and CDR2 is SNEGSKA (reference sequence). V gave up 1 base and J gave up 2 bases, with 18 bases separating them. CDR3 loop: CSARGGVGSSAYNEQFF. CDR3 nucleotides: TGCAGTGCTAGAGGAGGGGTCGGGTCTAGCGCCTACAATGAGCAGTTCTTC.

A few counts support this clonotype. V gene TRBV13 combines with J gene TRBJ2-1; D is unclear. Trimming removed 5 bases at V and 0 bases at J, with 11 bases between. The CDR3 has 15 amino acids. Germline CDR1 is PRHDT and CDR2 is FYEKMQ (reference sequence). The CDR3: CASSRGSGSYNEQFF. The CDR3 DNA sequence: TGTGCCAGCAGCCGTGGGTCTGGCTCCTACAATGAGCAGTTCTTC.

The rearrangement links TRBV20-1 to TRBJ2-1, with 11 bases aligning to TRBD1. Germline V gene sequence: CDR1 DFQATT, CDR2 SNEGSKA (reference sequence). The CDR3 contains 14 residues. The J segment lost 8 bases and the V segment lost 6 bases, leaving 9 bases of the junction unmatched. The CDR3 DNA is TGCAGTGCCCTAAACGGACAGGGGGCCTATGAGCAGTTCTTC. Amino acids: CSALNGQGAYEQFF.

The CDR3 DNA follows: TGTGCCAGCAGCTTCCCAAGAACTAGCACAGATACGCAGTATTTT. Translated, it gives CASSFPRTSTDTQYF. The V gene is TRBV7-9, the J gene TRBJ2-3; D is unresolved. The CDR3 is 15 amino acids. Germline V lookup: CDR1 SEHNR, CDR2 FQNEAQ (reference sequence). Trimming took off 3 bases at V and 0 bases at J, with 10 bases between the two ends.

The V gene is TRBV5-6, the J gene TRBJ2-4, with D possibly being TRBD1 (6 bases). The tail of the sequence fits TRBJ2-7 better, so the J call may be wrong. This CDR3 region has 14 residues. CDR1 SGHDT and CDR2 YYEEEE come from the germline V gene. The CDR3 loop is CASSYGTPAYEQYF. CDR3 nucleotides: TGTGCCAGCAGCTACGGGACACCCGCCTACGAGCAGTACTTC.

This clonotype occurred a few times. V is TRBV10-3 and J is TRBJ2-7, with a possible D match to TRBD2 (5 bases). The length of the CDR3 is 16 residues. Trimming left V 4 bases short and J 1 base short, with 17 bases between. The germline V gene encodes CDR1 ENHRY and CDR2 SYGVKD. CDR3 nucleotide sequence: TGTGCCATCAGTGGTGGACTGGACTTAATTTCCTACGAGCAGTACTTC. Amino acid sequence: CAISGGLDLISYEQYF.

This clonotype turned up a few times. The CDR3 sequence is CASSSPLAESQETQYF. The CDR3 DNA reads TGCGCCAGCAGCTCCCCTTTAGCGGAAAGCCAAGAGACCCAGTACTTC. The chain joins TRBV5-1 to TRBJ2-5; D perhaps matches TRBD2 (6 bases). CDR1 and CDR2 (germline): SGHRS, YFSETQ. The CDR3 extends over 16 amino acids. V was trimmed by 3 bases and J by 1 base, leaving 16 bases between them.

The rearrangement links TRBV14 to TRBJ2-1; 13 bases fit TRBD2. CDR3 length equals 18 residues. Germline V gene sequence: CDR1 SGHDN, CDR2 FVKESK. V was clipped by 2 bases and J by 14 bases; unmatched bases: 18. This CDR3 reads CASSQLVALAGGRGMEFF. CDR3 coding DNA: TGTGCCAGCAGCCAATTGGTTGCACTAGCGGGAGGGCGAGGTATGGAGTTCTTC.